The next 15 T cell receptor beta chains were all read from a single sample in a study of cytomegalovirus exposure and HLA in healthy donors. The PCR ran on 60 Vbeta and 13 Jbeta primers. The method was immunoSEQ multiplex PCR; TCRdb's version includes in-frame clones alone and lacks a portion of them. The table records just over 150,000 clones, about 75% of them present only once. The sequencing input was PBMCs. These receptor sequences come from a woman in her forties or fifties in good health and CMV-seropositive.

This chain links TRBV27 with TRBJ2-5; the D gene is possibly TRBD2 (6 bases). The germline V gene encodes CDR1 MNHEY and CDR2 SMNVEV (reference sequence). The V and J ends lost 6 bases and 5 bases respectively, with 16 bases between them. This CDR3 is 14 amino acids long. The CDR3 region has the DNA TGTGCCAGCAGGCCGGGTCTGGAGGGTGAGACCCAGTACTTC. The encoded protein is CASRPGLEGETQYF.

The CDR3 coding sequence is TGTGCCAGTAAGGCTAGTACGGAGACCCAGTACTTC. It translates to CASKASTETQYF. The chain carries TRBV19 and TRBJ2-5, with no clear D. CDR3 length: 12 amino acids. The V gene's germline CDR1 is LNHDA and CDR2 SQIVND (reference sequence). V lost 7 bases and J lost 5, with 11 bases in between. The variable domain in full, completed from reference TRBV19 and TRBJ2-5, reads DGGITQSPKYLFRKEGQNVTLSCEQNLNHDAMYWYRQDPGQGLRLIYYSQIVNDFQKGDIAEGYSVSREKKESFPLTVTSAQKNPTAFYLCASKASTETQYFGPGTRLLVL.

V is TRBV9 and J is TRBJ2-2, with 12 bases that match TRBD2. Germline-derived CDR1 and CDR2 are SGDLS and YYNGEE. J gave up 2 bases and V 3 bases, and 8 bases lay outside the gene matches. This CDR3 spans 18 amino acids. The DNA of the CDR3 is TGTGCCAGCAGCGCACCTACTAGCGGGAGGCTCAACACCGGGGAGCTGTTTTTT. Translating gives CASSAPTSGRLNTGELFF.

As DNA, the CDR3 is TGTGCCAGCAGTTCGGCAGGGGAGGGGTTCTATAATTCACCCCTCCACTTT. Protein product: CASSSAGEGFYNSPLHF. The genes are TRBV28 and TRBJ1-6; D is possibly TRBD1 (6 bases). The length of the CDR3 is 17 residues. Germline V gene sequence: CDR1 MDHEN, CDR2 SYDVKM. Trimming pared 4 bases from V and 3 bases from J, leaving 16 bases between.

Comments on this clone: At the DNA level, this CDR3 is encoded by other sequences in the same sample as well. This chain joins TRBV27 and TRBJ1-4; perhaps TRBD1 as D (6 bases). The CDR3 loop spans 14 amino acids. Germline V gives CDR1 MNHEY, CDR2 SMNVEV (reference sequence). V lost 5 bases, J lost 5 bases, and 12 bases lay in between. This CDR3 reads CASSLGAGNEKLFF. As DNA, the CDR3 is TGTGCCAGCAGTCTGGGGGCAGGGAATGAAAAACTGTTTTTT.

The chain joins TRBV16 to TRBJ2-5; D is perhaps TRBD2 (6 bases). The V end lost 0 bases, the J end lost 5 bases, and 10 bases lay between the germline ends. The germline V gene has CDR1 KGHSY and CDR2 FQNENV. The length of the CDR3 is 14 residues. This CDR3 reads CASSQSWEVETQYF. CDR3 in DNA: TGTGCCAGCAGCCAATCATGGGAGGTCGAGACCCAGTACTTC. Using reference TRBV16 and TRBJ2-5 for the parts outside the CDR3, the full variable domain is GEEVAQTPKHLVRGEGQKAKLYCAPIKGHSYVFWYQQVLKNEFKFLISFQNENVFDETGMPKERFSAKCLPNSPCSLEIQATKLEDSAVYFCASSQSWEVETQYFGPGTRLLVL.

The V gene is TRBV4-1, the J gene TRBJ2-2, with D hard to call. This CDR3 region has 14 residues. The germline V gene encodes CDR1 MGHRA and CDR2 YSYEKL. V lost 3 bases, J lost 1 base, and 6 bases lay in between. DNA for the CDR3: TGCGCCAGCAGCCAGGCAGAGAACACCGGGGAGCTGTTTTTT. The encoded protein is CASSQAENTGELFF.

The rearrangement links TRBV27 to TRBJ2-7; D uncertain. V dropped 6 bases and J dropped 5 bases, with 11 bases sitting between them. The length of the CDR3 is 12 residues. Germline CDR1 reads MNHEY; CDR2 reads SMNVEV (reference sequence). The CDR3 nucleotides are TGTGCCAGCAGCCCCCTGGGCCACGAGCAGTACTTC. Translation gives CASSPLGHEQYF.

The chain has TRBV10-3 and TRBJ2-5; TRBD2 is a possible D gene (7 bases). The end of the DNA aligns better with TRBJ2-7, so the J call may be wrong. This CDR3 is built from 17 residues. Germline V lookup: CDR1 ENHRY, CDR2 SYGVKD. The chain's CDR3 is CAISDPTGGPPVYEQYF. The DNA for the CDR3 is TGTGCCATCAGTGATCCGACGGGGGGCCCTCCCGTCTACGAGCAGTACTTC.

The chain uses TRBV25-1 and TRBJ2-3; D possibly corresponds to TRBD1 (5 bases). Trimming shortened V by 3 bases and J by 2 bases, and 12 bases separated the two germline ends. The germline gives CDR1 MGHDK, CDR2 SYGVNS. CDR3 length equals 15 residues. CDR3 in amino acids: CASSEAGPFTDTQYF. The CDR3 DNA reads as TGTGCCAGCAGTGAGGCAGGGCCCTTCACAGATACGCAGTATTTT.

The gene calls are TRBV5-5 and TRBJ2-7; possible D gene TRBD2, 6 bases. V was pared by 4 bases and J by 3 bases, with 14 bases between. The CDR3 has 14 amino acids. Germline V CDR1 and CDR2: SGHKS, YYEKEE (reference sequence). The CDR3 DNA reads as TGTGCCAGCAGCCCGACTAGTCACCTCTACGAGCAGTACTTC. Amino acids: CASSPTSHLYEQYF. The variable domain in full, with the rest retrieved from reference TRBV5-5 and TRBJ2-7, is DAGVTQSPTHLIKTRGQQVTLRCSPISGHKSVSWYQQVLGQGPQFIFQYYEKEERGRGNFPDRFSARQFPNYSSELNVNALLLGDSALYLCASSPTSHLYEQYFGPGTRLTVT.

The genes are TRBV30 and TRBJ1-4; a weak D match, TRBD1 (5 bases). This CDR3 is 12 amino acids long. V was shortened by 4 bases and J by 5 bases, with 8 bases between the two germline ends. In germline, CDR1 is GTSNPN, CDR2 SVGIG (reference sequence). CDR3 bases: TGTGCCTGGAAAGCAGGGAATGAAAAACTGTTTTTT. This translates into CAWKAGNEKLFF.

The DNA of the CDR3 is TGTGCCACCAGCAGTGGGAGCAGGTGGGCTAATGAAAAACTGTTTTTT. Its protein product is CATSSGSRWANEKLFF. The gene calls are TRBV15 and TRBJ1-4, with D uncertain. The CDR3 consists of 16 residues. Germline V gene data show CDR1 as LNHNV and CDR2 as YYDKDF (reference sequence). The ends were cut back, 3 bases at V and 3 bases at J, with 14 bases in the middle.

The genes are TRBV5-1 and TRBJ2-7; the D gene is possibly TRBD2 (5 bases). V was cut by 5 bases and J by 5 bases, with 20 bases left in between. The germline CDR1 and CDR2 sequences are SGHRS and YFSETQ. The CDR3 has 15 residues. CDR3 in DNA: TGCGCCAGCAGATCTGACGGCCTAGAGAGGGACGAGCAGTACTTC. This translates into CASRSDGLERDEQYF.

CDR3 in amino acids: CASSSSQGNQETQYF. CDR3 DNA: TGCGCCAGCAGCTCGTCACAGGGGAACCAAGAGACCCAGTACTTC. V usage is TRBV5-1 and J usage is TRBJ2-5; 7 bases map to TRBD1. V dropped 3 bases and J dropped 0; count of bases not matched to a gene: 5. The CDR3 length is 15 residues. Germline assignment: CDR1 SGHRS and CDR2 YFSETQ.